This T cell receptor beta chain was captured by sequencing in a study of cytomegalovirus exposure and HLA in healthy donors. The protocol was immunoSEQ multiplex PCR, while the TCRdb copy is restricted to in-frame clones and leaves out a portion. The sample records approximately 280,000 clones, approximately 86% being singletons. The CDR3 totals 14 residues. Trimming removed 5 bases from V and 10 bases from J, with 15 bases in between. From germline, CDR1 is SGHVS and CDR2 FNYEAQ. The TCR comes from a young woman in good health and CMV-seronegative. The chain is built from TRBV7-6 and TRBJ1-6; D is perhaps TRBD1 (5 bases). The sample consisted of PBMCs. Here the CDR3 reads CASSPGLLASPLHF. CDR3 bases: TGTGCCAGCAGCCCGGGACTTTTAGCATCACCCCTCCACTTT.